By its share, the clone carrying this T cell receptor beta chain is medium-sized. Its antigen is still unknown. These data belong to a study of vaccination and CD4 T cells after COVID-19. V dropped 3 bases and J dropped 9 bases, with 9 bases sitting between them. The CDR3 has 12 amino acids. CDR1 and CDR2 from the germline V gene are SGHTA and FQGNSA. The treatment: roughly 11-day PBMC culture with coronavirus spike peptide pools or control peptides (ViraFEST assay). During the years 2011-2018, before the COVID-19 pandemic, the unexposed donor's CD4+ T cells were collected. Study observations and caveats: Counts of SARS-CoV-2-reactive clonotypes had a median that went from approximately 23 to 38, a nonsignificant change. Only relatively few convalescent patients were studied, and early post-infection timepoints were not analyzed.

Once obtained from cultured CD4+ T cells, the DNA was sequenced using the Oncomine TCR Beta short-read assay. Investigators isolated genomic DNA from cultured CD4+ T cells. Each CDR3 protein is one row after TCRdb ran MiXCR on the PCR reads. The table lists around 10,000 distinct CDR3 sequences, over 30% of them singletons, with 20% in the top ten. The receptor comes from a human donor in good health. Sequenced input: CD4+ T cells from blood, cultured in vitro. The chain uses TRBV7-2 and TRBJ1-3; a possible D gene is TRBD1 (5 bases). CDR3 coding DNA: TGTGCCAGCAGCTTTCAGGGTAGCACCATATATTTT. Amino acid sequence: CASSFQGSTIYF. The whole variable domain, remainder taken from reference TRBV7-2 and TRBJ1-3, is GAGVSQSPSNKVTEKGKDVELRCDPISGHTALYWYRQSLGQGLEFLIYFQGNSAPDKSGLPSDRFSAERTGGSVSTLTIQRTQQEDSAVYLCASSFQGSTIYFGEGSWLTVV.